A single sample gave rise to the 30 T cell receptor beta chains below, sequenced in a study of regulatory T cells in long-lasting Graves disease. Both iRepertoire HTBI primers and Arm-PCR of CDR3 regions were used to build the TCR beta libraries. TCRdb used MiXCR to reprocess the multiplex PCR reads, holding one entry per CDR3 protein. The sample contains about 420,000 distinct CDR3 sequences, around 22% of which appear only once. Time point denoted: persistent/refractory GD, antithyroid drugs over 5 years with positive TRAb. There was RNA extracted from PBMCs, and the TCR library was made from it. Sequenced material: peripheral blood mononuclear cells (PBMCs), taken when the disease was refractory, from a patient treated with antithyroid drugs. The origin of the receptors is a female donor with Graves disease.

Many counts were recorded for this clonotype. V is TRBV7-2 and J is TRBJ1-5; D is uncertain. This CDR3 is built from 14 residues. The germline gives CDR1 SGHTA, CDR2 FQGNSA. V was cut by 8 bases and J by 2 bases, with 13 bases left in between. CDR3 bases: TGTGCCAGCCGTCTTAGTGATGGCAATCAGCCCCAGCATTTT. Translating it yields CASRLSDGNQPQHF.

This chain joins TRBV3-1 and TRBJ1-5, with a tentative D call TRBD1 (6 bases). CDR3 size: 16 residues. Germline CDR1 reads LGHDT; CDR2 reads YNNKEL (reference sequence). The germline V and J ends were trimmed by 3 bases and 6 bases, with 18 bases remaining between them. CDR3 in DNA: TGTGCCAGCAGCCACCTTGGGGGGGCAACGGCTCAGCCCCAGCATTTT. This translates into CASSHLGGATAQPQHF.

The CDR3 reads CAWNSGMSYNSPLHF. The CDR3 DNA is TGTGCCTGGAATTCAGGGATGTCCTATAATTCACCCCTCCACTTT. The V and J genes are TRBV30 and TRBJ1-6; TRBD1 might be the D (5 bases). Per germline, CDR1 GTSNPN and CDR2 SVGIG (reference sequence). V was cut by 4 bases and J by 1 base, with 11 bases left in between. The CDR3 has 15 residues.

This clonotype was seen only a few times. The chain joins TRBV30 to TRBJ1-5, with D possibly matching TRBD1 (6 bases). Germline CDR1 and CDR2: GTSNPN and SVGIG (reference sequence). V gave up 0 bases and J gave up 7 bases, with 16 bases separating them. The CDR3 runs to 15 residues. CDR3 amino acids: CAWSVRGRGVQPQHF. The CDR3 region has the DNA TGTGCCTGGAGTGTAAGGGGGAGGGGAGTACAGCCCCAGCATTTT.

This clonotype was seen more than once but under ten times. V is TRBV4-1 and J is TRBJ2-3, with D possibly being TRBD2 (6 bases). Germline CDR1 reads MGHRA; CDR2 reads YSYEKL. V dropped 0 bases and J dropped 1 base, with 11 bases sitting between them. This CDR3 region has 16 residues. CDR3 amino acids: CASSQDPGVGTDTQYF. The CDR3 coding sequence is TGCGCCAGCAGCCAAGATCCGGGAGTGGGCACAGATACGCAGTATTTT.

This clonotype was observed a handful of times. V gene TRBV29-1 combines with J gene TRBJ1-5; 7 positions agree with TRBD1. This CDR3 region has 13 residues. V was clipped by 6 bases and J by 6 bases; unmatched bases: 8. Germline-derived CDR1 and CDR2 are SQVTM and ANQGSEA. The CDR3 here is CSVLTGVAQPQHF. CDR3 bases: TGCAGCGTCCTAACAGGGGTGGCTCAGCCCCAGCATTTT. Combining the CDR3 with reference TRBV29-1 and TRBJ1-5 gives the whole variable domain SAVISQKPSRDICQRGTSLTIQCQVDSQVTMMFWYRQQPGQSLTLIATANQGSEATYESGFVIDKFPISRPNLTFSTLTVSNMSPEDSSIYLCSVLTGVAQPQHFGDGTRLSIL.

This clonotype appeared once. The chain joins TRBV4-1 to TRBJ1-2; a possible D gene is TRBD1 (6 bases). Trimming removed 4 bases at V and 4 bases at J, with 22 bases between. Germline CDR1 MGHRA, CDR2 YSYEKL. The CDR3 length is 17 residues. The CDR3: CASSPQGGTSIPYGYTF. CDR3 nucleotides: TGCGCCAGCAGCCCCCAAGGCGGGACATCTATACCCTATGGCTACACCTTC.

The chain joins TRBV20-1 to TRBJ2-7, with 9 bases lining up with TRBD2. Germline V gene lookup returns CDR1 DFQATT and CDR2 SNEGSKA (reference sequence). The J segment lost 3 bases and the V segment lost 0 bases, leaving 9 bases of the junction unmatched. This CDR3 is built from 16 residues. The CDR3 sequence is CSARDPTSGAFYEQYF. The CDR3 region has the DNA TGCAGTGCTAGAGATCCGACTAGCGGTGCGTTCTACGAGCAGTACTTC.

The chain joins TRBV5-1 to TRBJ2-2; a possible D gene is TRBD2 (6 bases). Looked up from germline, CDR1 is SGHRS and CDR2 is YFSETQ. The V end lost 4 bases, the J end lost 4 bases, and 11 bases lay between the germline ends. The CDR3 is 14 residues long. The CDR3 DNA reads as TGCGCCAGCAGCCTCGGGACTCGCACCGGGGAGCTGTTTTTT. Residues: CASSLGTRTGELFF.

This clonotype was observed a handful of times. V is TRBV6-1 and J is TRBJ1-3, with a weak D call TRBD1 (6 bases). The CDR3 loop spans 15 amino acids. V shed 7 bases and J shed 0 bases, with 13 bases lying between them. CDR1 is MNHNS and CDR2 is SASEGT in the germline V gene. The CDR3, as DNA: TGTGCCAGCACCGCTACAGGGACCTCTGGAAACACCATATATTTT. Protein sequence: CASTATGTSGNTIYF.

The CDR3 region is CSVLAEKETQYF. The CDR3 region has the DNA TGCAGCGTACTAGCAGAGAAAGAGACCCAGTACTTC. This chain connects TRBV29-1 to TRBJ2-5; maybe TRBD2 (6 bases). The V end lost 6 bases, the J end lost 3 bases, and 11 bases lay between the germline ends. This CDR3 region has 12 residues. Germline assignment: CDR1 SQVTM and CDR2 ANQGSEA.

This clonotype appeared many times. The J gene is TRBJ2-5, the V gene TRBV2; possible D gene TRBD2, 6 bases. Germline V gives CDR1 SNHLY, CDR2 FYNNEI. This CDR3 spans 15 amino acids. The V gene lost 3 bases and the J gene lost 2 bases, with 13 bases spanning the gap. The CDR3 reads CASSEPAGLQETQYF. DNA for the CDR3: TGTGCCAGCAGTGAGCCAGCGGGCTTACAAGAGACCCAGTACTTC. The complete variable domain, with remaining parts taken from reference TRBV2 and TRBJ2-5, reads EPEVTQTPSHQVTQMGQEVILRCVPISNHLYFYWYRQILGQKVEFLVSFYNNEISEKSEIFDDQFSVERPDGSNFTLKIRSTKLEDSAMYFCASSEPAGLQETQYFGPGTRLLVL.

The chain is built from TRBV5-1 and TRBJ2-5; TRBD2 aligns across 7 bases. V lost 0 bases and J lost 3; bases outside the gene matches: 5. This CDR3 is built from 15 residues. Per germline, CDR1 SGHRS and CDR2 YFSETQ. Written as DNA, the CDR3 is TGCGCCAGCAGCTTGGCCCATCGGGGGGAAGAGACCCAGTACTTC. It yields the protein CASSLAHRGEETQYF.

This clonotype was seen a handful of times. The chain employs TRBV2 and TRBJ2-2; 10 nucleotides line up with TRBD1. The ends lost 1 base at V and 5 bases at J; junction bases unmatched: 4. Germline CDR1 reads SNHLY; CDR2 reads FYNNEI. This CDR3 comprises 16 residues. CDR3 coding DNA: TGTGCCAGCAGTGAAGGTGGGACAGGGGTGACCGGGGAGCTGTTTTTT. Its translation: CASSEGGTGVTGELFF.

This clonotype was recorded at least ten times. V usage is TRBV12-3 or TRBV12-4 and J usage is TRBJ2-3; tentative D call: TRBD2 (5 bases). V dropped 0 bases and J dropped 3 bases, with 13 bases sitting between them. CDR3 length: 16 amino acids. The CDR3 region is CASSLARDMRTDTQYF. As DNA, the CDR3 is TGTGCCAGCAGTTTAGCTCGGGATATGAGGACAGATACGCAGTATTTT.

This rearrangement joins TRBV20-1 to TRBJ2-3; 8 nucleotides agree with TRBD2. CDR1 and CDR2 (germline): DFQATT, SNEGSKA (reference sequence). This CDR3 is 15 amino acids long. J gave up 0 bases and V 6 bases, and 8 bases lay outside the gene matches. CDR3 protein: CSARIAGRSTDTQYF. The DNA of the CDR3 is TGCAGTGCAAGGATAGCGGGAAGGAGCACAGATACGCAGTATTTT.

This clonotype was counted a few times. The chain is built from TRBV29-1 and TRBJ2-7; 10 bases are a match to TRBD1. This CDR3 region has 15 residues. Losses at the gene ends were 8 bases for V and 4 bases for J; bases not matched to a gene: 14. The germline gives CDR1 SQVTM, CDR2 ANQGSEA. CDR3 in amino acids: CSSITSTGGSYEQYF. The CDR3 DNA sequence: TGCAGCTCAATTACATCGACAGGGGGCTCTTACGAGCAGTACTTC.

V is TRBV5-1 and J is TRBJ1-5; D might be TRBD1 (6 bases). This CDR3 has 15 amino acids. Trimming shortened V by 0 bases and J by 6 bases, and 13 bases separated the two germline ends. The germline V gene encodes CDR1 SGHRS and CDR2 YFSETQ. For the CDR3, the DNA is TGCGCCAGCAGCTTGGGCGGGGGGGCGAGTCAGCCCCAGCATTTT. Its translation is CASSLGGGASQPQHF.

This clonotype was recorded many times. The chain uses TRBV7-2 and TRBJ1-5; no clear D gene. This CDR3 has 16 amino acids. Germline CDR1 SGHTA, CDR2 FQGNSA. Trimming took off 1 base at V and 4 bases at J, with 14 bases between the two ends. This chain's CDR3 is CASSLVAGRSNQPQHF. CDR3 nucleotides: TGTGCCAGCAGCTTAGTTGCTGGCAGGAGTAATCAGCCCCAGCATTTT.

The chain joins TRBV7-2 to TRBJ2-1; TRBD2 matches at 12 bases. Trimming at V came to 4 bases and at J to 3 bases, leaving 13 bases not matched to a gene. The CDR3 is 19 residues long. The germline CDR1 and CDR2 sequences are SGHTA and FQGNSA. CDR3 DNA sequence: TGTGCCAGCAGCTCACCGGGACTAGCGGGCGAGAGGGTCTACAATGAGCAGTTCTTC. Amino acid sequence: CASSSPGLAGERVYNEQFF.

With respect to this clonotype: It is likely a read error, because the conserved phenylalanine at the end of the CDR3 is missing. This chain's CDR3 is CASGPGQRPYSNQPQHL. Here the CDR3 DNA reads TGTGCCAGCGGACCGGGACAGCGCCCTTATAGCAATCAGCCCCAGCATCTT. The rearrangement uses TRBV25-1 and TRBJ1-5, with 7 bases lining up with TRBD1. After removal of 8 bases from V and 0 bases from J, the junction contained 13 bases not matched to a gene. The CDR3 has 17 residues. CDR1 MGHDK and CDR2 SYGVNS come from the germline V gene.

CDR3 in DNA: TGCAGTGCTAGAGAGGCCCCCGGCGGGCGGATTTACAATGCCTACGAGCAGTACTTC. Its protein product is CSAREAPGGRIYNAYEQYF. This chain connects TRBV20-1 to TRBJ2-7, with D perhaps TRBD2 (5 bases). Per germline, CDR1 DFQATT and CDR2 SNEGSKA (reference sequence). This CDR3 region has 19 residues. The ends were cut back, 0 bases at V and 2 bases at J, with 26 bases in the middle.

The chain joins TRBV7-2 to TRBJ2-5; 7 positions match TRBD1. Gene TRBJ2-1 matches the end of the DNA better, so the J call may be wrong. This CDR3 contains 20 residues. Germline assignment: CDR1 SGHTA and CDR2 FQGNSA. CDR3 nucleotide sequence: TGTGCCAGCAGCTTAAGTTCGTTAGGGGGCCCCGGTAGTTCCTACAATGAGCAGTTCTTC. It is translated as CASSLSSLGGPGSSYNEQFF.

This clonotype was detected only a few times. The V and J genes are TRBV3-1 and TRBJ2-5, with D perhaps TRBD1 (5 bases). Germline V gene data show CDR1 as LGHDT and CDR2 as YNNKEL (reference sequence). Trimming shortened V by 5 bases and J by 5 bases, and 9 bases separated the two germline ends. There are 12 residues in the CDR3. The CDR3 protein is CASSIRVETQYF. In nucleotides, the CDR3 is TGTGCCAGCAGCATCAGGGTTGAGACCCAGTACTTC.

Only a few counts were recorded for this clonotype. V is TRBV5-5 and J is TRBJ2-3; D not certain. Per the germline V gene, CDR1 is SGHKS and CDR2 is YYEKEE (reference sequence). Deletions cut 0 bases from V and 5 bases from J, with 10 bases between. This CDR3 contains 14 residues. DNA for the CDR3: TGTGCCAGCAGCTTGGGGCTAGGTCTAGATACGCAGTATTTT. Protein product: CASSLGLGLDTQYF.

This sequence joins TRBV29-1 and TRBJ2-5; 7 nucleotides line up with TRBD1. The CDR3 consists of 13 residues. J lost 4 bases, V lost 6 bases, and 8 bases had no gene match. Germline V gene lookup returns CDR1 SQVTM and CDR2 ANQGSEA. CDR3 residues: CSVKTGVGETQYF. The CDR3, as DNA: TGCAGCGTAAAAACAGGGGTTGGAGAGACCCAGTACTTC.

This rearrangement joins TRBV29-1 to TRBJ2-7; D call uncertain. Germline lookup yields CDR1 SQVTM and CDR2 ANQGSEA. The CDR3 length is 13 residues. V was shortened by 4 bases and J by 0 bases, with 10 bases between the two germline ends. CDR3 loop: CSVVSVSSYEQYF. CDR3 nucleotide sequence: TGCAGCGTTGTATCCGTGAGCTCCTACGAGCAGTACTTC.

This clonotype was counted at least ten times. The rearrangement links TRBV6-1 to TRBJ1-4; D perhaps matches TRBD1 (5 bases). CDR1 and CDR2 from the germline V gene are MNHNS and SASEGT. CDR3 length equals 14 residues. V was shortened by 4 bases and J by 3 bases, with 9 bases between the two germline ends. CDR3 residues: CASSAGTSNEKLFF. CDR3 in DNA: TGTGCCAGCAGTGCAGGGACCTCTAATGAAAAACTGTTTTTT.

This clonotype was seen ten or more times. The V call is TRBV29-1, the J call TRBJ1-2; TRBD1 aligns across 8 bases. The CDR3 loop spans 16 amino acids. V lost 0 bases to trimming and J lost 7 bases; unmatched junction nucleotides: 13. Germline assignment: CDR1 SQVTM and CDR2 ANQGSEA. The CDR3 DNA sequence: TGCAGCGTTGAAGACCACCCCCCCGACAGGGGAAGTGGCTACACCTTC. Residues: CSVEDHPPDRGSGYTF.

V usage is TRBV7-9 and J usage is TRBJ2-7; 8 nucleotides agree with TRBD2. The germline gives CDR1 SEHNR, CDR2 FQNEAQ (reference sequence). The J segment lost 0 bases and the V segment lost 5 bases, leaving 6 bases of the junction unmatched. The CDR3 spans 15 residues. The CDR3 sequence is CASSKLAESSYEQYF. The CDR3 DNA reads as TGTGCCAGCAGCAAACTAGCGGAGAGCTCCTACGAGCAGTACTTC.